This T cell receptor (beta chain) emerged from a study of OX40 agonist ivuxolimab in advanced cancers. A history of autoimmune disease or systemic immunosuppression excluded patients. Sequencing used immunoSEQ multiplex PCR; TCRdb keeps in-frame clones, though not all of them. The repertoire has under 65,000 clones, 75% to 90% of them found once; the top ten carry approximately 11%. Overall study results and limits: The study observed clonal expansion of CD4+ and CD8+ blood T cells by week 6 at 0.1 to 3.0 mg/kg.

With regard to this clone: No antigen is known for it.

Germline lookup yields CDR1 SGHKS and CDR2 YYEKEE (reference sequence). The CDR3 loop spans 15 amino acids. The junction had 12 bases not matched to a gene; V was cut back by 4 bases and J by 9 bases. The material sequenced was CD4+ or CD8+ T cells sorted from blood, taken in a trial of the OX40 agonist ivuxolimab. J is TRBJ1-1 and V is TRBV5-5, with 10 bases identical to TRBD1. The clonotype originates from an adult with an advanced solid tumor such as melanoma, head and neck, liver or kidney cancer. CDR3 in DNA: TGTGCCAGCAGCCTCGGACAGGGGGTAGGGATGAAAGCTTTCTTT. Amino acid sequence: CASSLGQGVGMKAFF. Full variable domain (rest looked up from reference TRBV5-5 and TRBJ1-1): DAGVTQSPTHLIKTRGQQVTLRCSPISGHKSVSWYQQVLGQGPQFIFQYYEKEERGRGNFPDRFSARQFPNYSSELNVNALLLGDSALYLCASSLGQGVGMKAFFGQGTRLTVV.